The 2 T cell receptor beta chains presented below share a single source sample, sequenced in a study of T cells in Graves' hyperthyroidism and ophthalmopathy (dated by TCRdb to about 2019). Receptor amplification or capture employed multiplex PCR. Instrument on record: Illumina HiSeq 2000. Amplification of TCR beta CDR3 regions was carried out from RNA transcripts. The first round of RT-PCR for the TCR CDR3 was performed with the HTBI primer set and the Qiagen OneStep RT-PCR kit. The public reads were run again by TCRdb, first through fastp at Q25 and then through MiXCR, and only productive beta chains were kept. Here each entry gathers all rows of one CDR3 protein and keeps the most common genes and DNA. The sample table holds fewer than 550,000 distinct CDR3 sequences, of which approximately 24% were seen once. Roughly 12% of the sample is held by the ten biggest clonotypes. Sequenced: blood. All receptors derive from a woman younger than 45 with Graves' ophthalmopathy.

The rearrangement links TRBV5-5 to TRBJ1-2; possibly TRBD1 for D (5 bases). The germline gives CDR1 SGHKS, CDR2 YYEKEE (reference sequence). CDR3 length equals 13 residues. V was clipped by 4 bases and J by 6 bases, with 13 bases between them. CDR3 bases: TGTGCCAGCAGCCGAATCGGAGGGGATGGCTACACCTTC. This translates into CASSRIGGDGYTF.

The chain employs TRBV12-3 or TRBV12-4 and TRBJ1-2, with unresolved D. V shed 4 bases and J shed 7 bases, with 10 bases lying between them. The CDR3 is 12 residues long. The CDR3 loop is CASSSIPFGYTF. The CDR3 coding sequence is TGTGCCAGCAGTTCGATACCCTTTGGCTACACCTTC.